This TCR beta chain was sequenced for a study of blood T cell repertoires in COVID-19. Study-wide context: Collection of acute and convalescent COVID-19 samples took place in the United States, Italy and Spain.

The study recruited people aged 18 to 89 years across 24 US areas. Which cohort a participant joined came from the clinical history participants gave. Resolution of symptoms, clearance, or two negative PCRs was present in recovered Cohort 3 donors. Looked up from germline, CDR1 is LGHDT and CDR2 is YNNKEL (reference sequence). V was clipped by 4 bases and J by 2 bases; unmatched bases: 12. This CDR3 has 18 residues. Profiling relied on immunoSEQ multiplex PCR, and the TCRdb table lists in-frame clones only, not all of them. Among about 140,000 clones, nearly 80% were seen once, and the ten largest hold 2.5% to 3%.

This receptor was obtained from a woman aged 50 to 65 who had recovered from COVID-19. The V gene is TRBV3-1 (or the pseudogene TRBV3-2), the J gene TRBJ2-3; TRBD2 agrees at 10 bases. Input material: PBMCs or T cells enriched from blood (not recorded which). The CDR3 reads CASSPTGLAGVLTDTQYF. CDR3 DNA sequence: TGTGCCAGCAGCCCAACGGGGCTAGCGGGAGTCCTCACAGATACGCAGTATTTT.